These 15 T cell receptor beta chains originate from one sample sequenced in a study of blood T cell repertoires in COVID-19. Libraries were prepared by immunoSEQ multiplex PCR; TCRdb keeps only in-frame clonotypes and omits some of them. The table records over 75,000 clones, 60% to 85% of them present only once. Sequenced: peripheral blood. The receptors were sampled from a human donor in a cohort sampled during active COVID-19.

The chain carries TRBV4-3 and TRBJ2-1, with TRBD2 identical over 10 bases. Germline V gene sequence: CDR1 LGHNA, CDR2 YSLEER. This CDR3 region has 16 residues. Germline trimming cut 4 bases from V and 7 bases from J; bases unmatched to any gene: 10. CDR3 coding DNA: TGCGCCAGCAGCCCCGTGGGAAGCGGGAGGGGAAATGAGCAGTTCTTC. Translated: CASSPVGSGRGNEQFF.

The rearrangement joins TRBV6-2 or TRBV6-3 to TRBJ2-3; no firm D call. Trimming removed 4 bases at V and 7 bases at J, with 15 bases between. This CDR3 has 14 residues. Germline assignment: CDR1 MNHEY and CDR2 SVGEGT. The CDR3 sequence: CASSSPRKQNTQYF. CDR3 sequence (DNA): TGTGCCAGCAGTTCCCCGAGGAAACAAAATACGCAGTATTTT.

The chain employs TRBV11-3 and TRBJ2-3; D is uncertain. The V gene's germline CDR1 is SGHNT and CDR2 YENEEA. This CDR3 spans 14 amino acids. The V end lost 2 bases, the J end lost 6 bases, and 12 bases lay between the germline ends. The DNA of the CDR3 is TGTGCCAGCAGCTTATCCCCCCTCGGGGATACGCAGTATTTT. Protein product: CASSLSPLGDTQYF.

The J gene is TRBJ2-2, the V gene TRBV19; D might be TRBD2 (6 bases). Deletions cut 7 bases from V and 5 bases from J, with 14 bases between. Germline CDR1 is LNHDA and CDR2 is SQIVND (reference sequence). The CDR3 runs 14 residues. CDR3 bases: TGTGCCAGTAACGCCGGGACTCCTACCGGGGAGCTGTTTTTT. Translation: CASNAGTPTGELFF.

The chain's CDR3 is CASSQDVGSYEQYF. As DNA, the CDR3 is TGTGCCAGCAGCCAAGATGTGGGGAGCTACGAGCAGTACTTC. The rearrangement joins TRBV4-2 to TRBJ2-7, with a possible D match to TRBD2 (5 bases). The CDR3 has 14 amino acids. CDR1 and CDR2 from the germline V gene are LGHNA and YNFKEQ. Trimming cost V 0 bases and J 3 bases, with 9 bases left between them.

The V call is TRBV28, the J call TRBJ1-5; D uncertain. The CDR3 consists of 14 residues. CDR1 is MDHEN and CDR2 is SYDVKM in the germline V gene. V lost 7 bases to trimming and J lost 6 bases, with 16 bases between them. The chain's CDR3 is CASISHGSGQPQHF. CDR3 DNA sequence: TGTGCCAGCATCTCCCACGGGTCTGGTCAGCCCCAGCATTTT. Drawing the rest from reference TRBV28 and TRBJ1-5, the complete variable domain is DVKVTQSSRYLVKRTGEKVFLECVQDMDHENMFWYRQDPGLGLRLIYFSYDVKMKEKGDIPEGYSVSREKKERFSLILESASTNQTSMYLCASISHGSGQPQHFGDGTRLSIL.

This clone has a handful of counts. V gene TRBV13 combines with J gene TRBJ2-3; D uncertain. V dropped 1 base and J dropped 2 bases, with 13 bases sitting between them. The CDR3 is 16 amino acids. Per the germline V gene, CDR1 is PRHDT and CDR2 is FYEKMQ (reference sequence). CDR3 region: CASSLAGTEYTDTQYF. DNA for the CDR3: TGTGCCAGCAGCTTAGCCGGAACAGAATACACAGATACGCAGTATTTT. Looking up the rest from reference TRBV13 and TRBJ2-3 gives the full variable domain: AAGVIQSPRHLIKEKRETATLKCYPIPRHDTVYWYQQGPGQDPQFLISFYEKMQSDKGSIPDRFSAQQFSDYHSELNMSSLELGDSALYFCASSLAGTEYTDTQYFGPGTRLTVL.

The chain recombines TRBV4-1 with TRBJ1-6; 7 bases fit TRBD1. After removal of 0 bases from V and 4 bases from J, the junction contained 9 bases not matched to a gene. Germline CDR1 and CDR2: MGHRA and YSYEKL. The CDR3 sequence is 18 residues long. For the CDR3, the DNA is TGCGCCAGCAGCCAAGATAGGGACAGTGGAATATATAATTCACCCCTCCACTTT. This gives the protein CASSQDRDSGIYNSPLHF.

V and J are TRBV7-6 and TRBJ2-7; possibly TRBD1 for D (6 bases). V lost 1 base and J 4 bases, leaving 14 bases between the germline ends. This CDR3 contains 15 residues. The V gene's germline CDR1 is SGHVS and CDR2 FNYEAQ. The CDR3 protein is CASSLGPTTGYEQYF. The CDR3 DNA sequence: TGTGCCAGCAGCTTAGGTCCCACAACAGGGTACGAGCAGTACTTC. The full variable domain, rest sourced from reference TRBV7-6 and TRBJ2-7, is GAGVSQSPRYKVTKRGQDVALRCDPISGHVSLYWYRQALGQGPEFLTYFNYEAQQDKSGLPNDRFSAERPEGSISTLTIQRTEQRDSAMYRCASSLGPTTGYEQYFGPGTRLTVT.

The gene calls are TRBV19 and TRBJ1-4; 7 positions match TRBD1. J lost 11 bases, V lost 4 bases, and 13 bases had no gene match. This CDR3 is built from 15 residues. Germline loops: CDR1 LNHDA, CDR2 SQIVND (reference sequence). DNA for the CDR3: TGTGCCAGTAGTAACCCGGGACAGCACCGATCCAAACTGTTTTTT. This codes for CASSNPGQHRSKLFF.

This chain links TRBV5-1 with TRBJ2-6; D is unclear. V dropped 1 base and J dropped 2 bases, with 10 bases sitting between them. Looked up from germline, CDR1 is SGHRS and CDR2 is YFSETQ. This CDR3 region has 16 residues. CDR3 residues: CASSLNQVAGANVLTF. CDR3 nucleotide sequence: TGCGCCAGCAGCTTGAACCAGGTGGCTGGGGCCAACGTCCTGACTTTC.

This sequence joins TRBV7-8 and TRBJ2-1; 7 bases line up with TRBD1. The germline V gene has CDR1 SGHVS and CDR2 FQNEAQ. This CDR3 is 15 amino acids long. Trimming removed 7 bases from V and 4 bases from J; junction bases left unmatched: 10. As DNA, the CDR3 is TGTGCCAGCACCGGAGTAACAGGGGAATACAATGAGCAGTTCTTC. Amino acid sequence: CASTGVTGEYNEQFF.

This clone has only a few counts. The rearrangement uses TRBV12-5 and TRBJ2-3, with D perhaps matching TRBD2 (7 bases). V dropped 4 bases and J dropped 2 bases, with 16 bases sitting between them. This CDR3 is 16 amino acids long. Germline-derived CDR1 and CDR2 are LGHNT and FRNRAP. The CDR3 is CASGYGGGGYTDTQYF. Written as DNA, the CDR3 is TGTGCTAGTGGTTACGGGGGCGGGGGTTACACAGATACGCAGTATTTT.

The DNA for the CDR3 is TGTGCCAGCAGCCCTACCGGGACTAGAACTTCCGAGCAGTACGTC. Amino acid sequence: CASSPTGTRTSEQYV. The chain employs TRBV28 and TRBJ2-7, with TRBD2 matching 8 bases. Germline V gene lookup returns CDR1 MDHEN and CDR2 SYDVKM. The CDR3 length is 15 residues. V was clipped by 6 bases and J by 6 bases; unmatched bases: 13.

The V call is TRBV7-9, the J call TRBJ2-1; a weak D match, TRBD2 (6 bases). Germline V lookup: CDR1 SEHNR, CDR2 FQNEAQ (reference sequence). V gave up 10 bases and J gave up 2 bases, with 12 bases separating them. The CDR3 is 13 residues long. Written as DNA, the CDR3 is TGTGCCACCAACCGGACTACCTACAATGAGCAGTTCTTC. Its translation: CATNRTTYNEQFF.